This T cell receptor beta chain originates from a study of blood T cell repertoires in COVID-19. The overall study: The analysed material was cDNA or gDNA that came from T cells, B-cell-depleted T cells, or PBMCs.

Original analysis: Amplifying reference gene primers gave estimates of nucleated cell counts. Data came from immunoSEQ multiplex PCR; TCRdb stores just in-frame clones and leaves some out. V, J and clone size are those of that table, while D and trimming were read from the DNA. Of 200,000 or so clones listed, over 75% were seen once; the top ten hold 11%. CDR3 size: 14 residues. Trimming pared 2 bases from V and 5 bases from J, leaving 12 bases between. CDR1 is SGHAT and CDR2 is FQNNGV in the germline V gene. Source material: peripheral blood. The rearrangement links TRBV11-2 to TRBJ2-5; D call uncertain. The sequence came from a human donor with active or convalescent COVID-19. The donor label of this sample is uncertain. CDR3 loop: CASSLLPKRETQYF. In DNA form, the CDR3 reads TGTGCCAGCAGCTTACTCCCGAAGAGGGAGACCCAGTACTTC.